The next 27 T cell receptor beta chains were all read from a single sample in a study of T cells after yellow fever vaccination. Each CDR3 protein gets one entry after TCRdb re-called the 5' RACE reads with MiXCR. The sample records 620,000 or so distinct CDR3 sequences, more than 9% being singletons. The source material was PBMCs, sampled on the day of the yellow fever booster vaccination. These receptors were obtained from a man younger than 45 who received the YFV17D yellow fever vaccine.

V and J are TRBV7-2 and TRBJ2-7; maybe TRBD1 (5 bases). Trimming removed 4 bases at V and 3 bases at J, with 13 bases between. This CDR3 spans 14 amino acids. From germline, CDR1 is SGHTA and CDR2 FQGNSA. The CDR3 loop reads CASSWGSPDYEQYF. CDR3 nucleotides: TGTGCCAGCAGCTGGGGCTCTCCGGACTACGAGCAGTACTTC.

This clonotype was counted between two and nine times. The DNA for the CDR3 is TGTGCCAGCAAGCCTACTAGCGGCTCCTACAATGAGCAGTTCTTC. Its translation is CASKPTSGSYNEQFF. The chain recombines TRBV6-1 with TRBJ2-1, with TRBD2 matching 8 bases. Germline CDR1 is MNHNS and CDR2 is SASEGT. Germline trimming cut 7 bases from V and 0 bases from J; bases unmatched to any gene: 5. The CDR3 spans 15 residues.

This clonotype was seen many times. V and J are TRBV12-3 or TRBV12-4 and TRBJ2-7, with 9 nucleotides matching TRBD1. J was trimmed by 3 bases and V by 5 bases; bases with no gene match: 8. This CDR3 region has 15 residues. CDR3 DNA sequence: TGTGCCAGCAGTCCCCCGGGACAGGGTTTCTACGAGCAGTACTTC. Protein sequence: CASSPPGQGFYEQYF.

This clonotype was seen only a few times. For the CDR3, the DNA is TGTGCCAGCAGTTCGGGACAGCACAATCAGCCCCAGCATTTT. Its protein product is CASSSGQHNQPQHF. The chain combines TRBV28 with TRBJ1-5; the match to TRBD1 covers 7 bases. Germline assignment: CDR1 MDHEN and CDR2 SYDVKM. The CDR3 is 14 amino acids. After removal of 4 bases from V and 3 bases from J, the junction contained 3 bases not matched to a gene. The entire variable domain, with the rest obtained from reference TRBV28 and TRBJ1-5, is as follows: DVKVTQSSRYLVKRTGEKVFLECVQDMDHENMFWYRQDPGLGLRLIYFSYDVKMKEKGDIPEGYSVSREKKERFSLILESASTNQTSMYLCASSSGQHNQPQHFGDGTRLSIL.

This clonotype was seen only a few times. The rearrangement joins TRBV28 to TRBJ2-7; 9 nucleotides match TRBD1. Germline V gene sequence: CDR1 MDHEN, CDR2 SYDVKM. The CDR3 runs to 17 residues. V was pared by 7 bases and J by 3 bases, with 16 bases of the junction left unmatched. CDR3 DNA: TGTGCCAGCATCCCACAGGGGGCCGGCCTGTCCTACTACGAGCAGTACTTC. Residues: CASIPQGAGLSYYEQYF.

This clonotype was seen a handful of times. The chain uses TRBV5-1 and TRBJ2-7; possibly TRBD1 for D (6 bases). The CDR3 totals 15 residues. V lost 4 bases and J lost 2, with 16 bases in between. Germline-derived CDR1 and CDR2 are SGHRS and YFSETQ. CDR3 sequence reads: CASSPVAQGTYEQYF. The CDR3 nucleotides are TGCGCCAGCAGCCCGGTAGCCCAGGGGACCTACGAGCAGTACTTC.

A few counts support this clonotype. The chain couples TRBV7-2 to TRBJ2-3; 12 bases match TRBD2. The germline V gene has CDR1 SGHTA and CDR2 FQGNSA. The V gene end was trimmed by 4 bases and the J gene end by 1 base; junction bases not matched to a gene: 3. The CDR3 spans 16 residues. CDR3 region: CASSSRTSGGTDTQYF. The CDR3 DNA is TGTGCCAGCAGCTCCAGGACTAGCGGGGGCACAGATACGCAGTATTTT.

The genes are TRBV18 and TRBJ2-1; 7 positions agree with TRBD2. The CDR3 extends over 13 amino acids. Unmatched junction bases numbered 4, after V lost 3 bases and J lost 8 bases. Germline V gene lookup returns CDR1 KGHSH and CDR2 LQKENI. CDR3: CASSPLAVHEQFF. The CDR3 bases are TGTGCCAGCTCACCGCTAGCGGTTCATGAGCAGTTCTTC.

The CDR3 reads CASSLALPSAETQYF. The CDR3 region has the DNA TGTGCCAGCAGCTTAGCGTTGCCTAGCGCAGAGACCCAGTACTTC. The chain uses TRBV7-2 and TRBJ2-5; D possibly corresponds to TRBD2 (6 bases). Germline CDR1 and CDR2: SGHTA and FQGNSA. The V end was cut by 0 bases, the J end by 4 bases, with 12 bases between. The CDR3 consists of 15 residues.

The chain links TRBV18 to TRBJ2-3; TRBD1 might be the D (5 bases). The CDR3 sequence is 18 residues long. Germline V lookup: CDR1 KGHSH, CDR2 LQKENI. V gave up 1 base and J gave up 3 bases, with 20 bases separating them. CDR3 DNA: TGTGCCAGCTCACCACGGGCAGGGTTGAGTACCATGACAGATACGCAGTATTTT. This sequence encodes CASSPRAGLSTMTDTQYF.

This clonotype was observed a handful of times. V gene TRBV10-2 combines with J gene TRBJ2-1; a possible D gene is TRBD2 (6 bases). CDR3 length equals 14 residues. From germline, CDR1 is WSHSY and CDR2 SAAADI. With 8 bases removed from V and 4 bases from J, the gap between germline ends came to 15 bases. In DNA, the CDR3 is TGCGCCAGCCATGGGACTCCTACGTACAATGAGCAGTTCTTC. Residues: CASHGTPTYNEQFF.

The rearrangement joins TRBV5-4 to TRBJ2-2; tentative D call: TRBD1 (5 bases). CDR3 size: 15 residues. Per germline, CDR1 SGHNT and CDR2 YYREEE (reference sequence). The germline V and J ends were trimmed by 3 bases and 3 bases, with 12 bases remaining between them. This CDR3 is CASSSKIGDTGELFF. DNA for the CDR3: TGTGCCAGCAGCTCAAAAATAGGGGACACCGGGGAGCTGTTTTTT.

The rearrangement links TRBV5-1 to TRBJ2-7; D unclear. Germline V gene sequence: CDR1 SGHRS, CDR2 YFSETQ. V was cut by 5 bases and J by 5 bases, with 11 bases left in between. The CDR3 is made up of 12 amino acids. CDR3 DNA: TGCGCCAGCAGGGCGGTGGACCACGAGCAGTACTTC. This gives the protein CASRAVDHEQYF.

The V gene is TRBV28, the J gene TRBJ2-1; 7 nucleotides match TRBD1. This CDR3 is 14 amino acids long. Trimming took 4 bases from V and 14 from J; bases not matched to a gene: 14. The germline gives CDR1 MDHEN, CDR2 SYDVKM. The chain's CDR3 is CASSSGTGQVGEFF. CDR3 sequence (DNA): TGTGCCAGCAGTTCCGGAACCGGACAGGTCGGGGAGTTCTTC. Full variable domain (missing parts from reference TRBV28 and TRBJ2-1): DVKVTQSSRYLVKRTGEKVFLECVQDMDHENMFWYRQDPGLGLRLIYFSYDVKMKEKGDIPEGYSVSREKKERFSLILESASTNQTSMYLCASSSGTGQVGEFFGPGTRLTVL.

This clonotype was picked up many times. The J gene is TRBJ2-1, the V gene TRBV5-1, with a tentative D call TRBD2 (6 bases). The length of the CDR3 is 16 residues. Germline assignment: CDR1 SGHRS and CDR2 YFSETQ. The ends were cut back, 4 bases at V and 0 bases at J, with 14 bases in the middle. CDR3: CASSRETRSSYNEQFF. The DNA of the CDR3 is TGCGCCAGCAGCCGAGAGACTAGGAGCTCCTACAATGAGCAGTTCTTC.

Only a few counts were recorded for this clonotype. The V and J genes are TRBV12-3 or TRBV12-4 and TRBJ1-1, with D perhaps matching TRBD1 (6 bases). This CDR3 has 13 residues. Between the trimmed V and J ends, which lost 10 bases and 2 bases, there was a span of 14 bases. CDR3 bases: TGTGCCACCATGAAAGGGGGAAACACTGAAGCTTTCTTT. Translated, it gives CATMKGGNTEAFF.

This clonotype was picked up a small number of times. The rearrangement uses TRBV20-1 and TRBJ2-5, with D uncertain. The CDR3 spans 14 residues. The germline CDR1 and CDR2 sequences are DFQATT and SNEGSKA (reference sequence). V dropped 0 bases and J dropped 4 bases, with 12 bases sitting between them. Here the CDR3 DNA reads TGCAGTGCTAGAGATCCTGGGTCTGGAGAGACCCAGTACTTC. Its translation is CSARDPGSGETQYF.

The rearrangement uses TRBV20-1 and TRBJ2-1; possible D gene TRBD1, 6 bases. From germline, CDR1 is DFQATT and CDR2 SNEGSKA (reference sequence). Trimming left V 5 bases short and J 0 bases short, with 14 bases between. This CDR3 spans 15 amino acids. The CDR3 sequence: CSAPPGQSSYNEQFF. CDR3 nucleotide sequence: TGCAGTGCTCCCCCGGGACAAAGCTCCTACAATGAGCAGTTCTTC.

A remark on this clonotype: A much larger clone sits a single nucleotide away, making a read error possible. This rearrangement joins TRBV20-1 to TRBJ2-7; 7 positions match TRBD1. The V gene's germline CDR1 is DFQATT and CDR2 SNEGSKA (reference sequence). The CDR3 runs to 14 residues. The CDR3 sequence is CGARATGRIYEQYF. CDR3 nucleotides: TGCGGTGCTAGAGCGACAGGGAGAATCTACGAGCAGTACTTC.

The rearrangement links TRBV6-5 to TRBJ1-5; 8 bases are shared with TRBD1. CDR1 MNHEY and CDR2 SVGAGI come from the germline V gene. The CDR3 runs to 18 residues. V was pared by 0 bases and J by 5 bases, with 12 bases of the junction left unmatched. This CDR3 reads CASSYSLEPGGQYQPQHF. CDR3 DNA sequence: TGTGCCAGCAGTTACTCTCTAGAGCCAGGGGGCCAATATCAGCCCCAGCATTTT.

This clonotype was seen only a few times. The gene calls are TRBV5-5 and TRBJ2-7; D perhaps matches TRBD2 (6 bases). The CDR3 is made up of 17 amino acids. The germline V gene encodes CDR1 SGHKS and CDR2 YYEKEE (reference sequence). V lost 0 bases, J lost 1 base, and 17 bases lay in between. CDR3 region: CASSLAVSPRGSYEQYF. Here the CDR3 DNA reads TGTGCCAGCAGCTTGGCTGTCTCCCCCCGGGGGTCCTACGAGCAGTACTTC.

The CDR3 loop is CACTKPVRRRQNDNEQFF. As DNA, the CDR3 is TGTGCCTGCACCAAACCGGTCCGGCGGAGACAAAATGACAATGAGCAGTTCTTC. J is TRBJ2-1 and V is TRBV3-1, with no clear D. This CDR3 region has 18 residues. Trimming stripped 11 bases from V and 5 bases from J, with 31 bases between. The germline gives CDR1 LGHDT, CDR2 YNNKEL (reference sequence).

In this sample, this clonotype turned up a few times. The chain has TRBV4-3 and TRBJ2-5; perhaps TRBD2 as D (6 bases). CDR3 length equals 16 residues. Germline assignment: CDR1 LGHNA and CDR2 YSLEER. V shed 1 base and J shed 1 base, with 13 bases lying between them. The CDR3 region has the DNA TGCGCCAGCAGCCAAGGCCTCTTGGGAGGCCAAGAGACCCAGTACTTC. Amino acids: CASSQGLLGGQETQYF.

This clonotype was seen only a few times. The chain is built from TRBV7-8 and TRBJ2-1; a weak D match, TRBD2 (6 bases). The CDR3 consists of 18 residues. The germline CDR1 and CDR2 sequences are SGHVS and FQNEAQ. V was cut by 1 base and J by 4 bases, with 20 bases left in between. The CDR3 region is CASSLEGSGASNYNEQFF. The CDR3 DNA follows: TGTGCCAGCAGCTTAGAGGGTAGCGGAGCTAGTAATTACAATGAGCAGTTCTTC. Combining the CDR3 with reference TRBV7-8 and TRBJ2-1 gives the whole variable domain GAGVSQSPRYKVAKRGQDVALRCDPISGHVSLFWYQQALGQGPEFLTYFQNEAQLDKSGLPSDRFFAERPEGSVSTLKIQRTQQEDSAVYLCASSLEGSGASNYNEQFFGPGTRLTVL.

This clonotype came up a few times. The J gene is TRBJ2-1, the V gene TRBV20-1; 15 bases align to TRBD2. J was trimmed by 4 bases and V by 6 bases; bases with no gene match: 4. Germline loops: CDR1 DFQATT, CDR2 SNEGSKA (reference sequence). The CDR3 loop spans 15 amino acids. The CDR3 sequence: CSAKGLAGGYNEQFF. In DNA, the CDR3 is TGCAGTGCAAAGGGACTAGCGGGAGGTTACAATGAGCAGTTCTTC.

The sample holds a few counts of this clonotype. The chain recombines TRBV25-1 with TRBJ2-1, with D unresolved. Trimming pared 4 bases from V and 10 bases from J, leaving 14 bases between. Germline CDR1 is MGHDK and CDR2 is SYGVNS. The CDR3 contains 13 residues. The CDR3 region is CASSGAPLREQFF. DNA of the CDR3: TGTGCCAGCAGTGGGGCCCCCCTCCGGGAGCAGTTCTTC.

This clonotype was seen many times. J is TRBJ2-1 and V is TRBV14; D is uncertain. The CDR3 loop spans 14 amino acids. Looked up from germline, CDR1 is SGHDN and CDR2 is FVKESK. Trimming removed 7 bases from V and 0 bases from J, with 10 bases in between. The CDR3 sequence: CASNSVPSYNEQFF. In nucleotides, the CDR3 is TGTGCCAGCAACTCTGTTCCCTCCTACAATGAGCAGTTCTTC.